The sequence of this TCR beta chain was determined in a study of cytomegalovirus exposure and HLA in healthy donors. Study results and caveats: Among TCR beta chains of equal frequency, HLA-associated ones were more clonally expanded in a later analysis. TCR beta V segments were, for the most part, productive about 87% or about 30% of the time in an earlier analysis.

This clone showed up just a few times. The antigen remains undetermined. The germline gives CDR1 SGHRS, CDR2 YFSETQ. The ends were cut back, 5 bases at V and 3 bases at J, with 15 bases in the middle. CDR3 length: 15 amino acids. PCR primers comprised 60 Vbeta and 13 Jbeta primers. This table comes from immunoSEQ multiplex PCR, and its TCRdb copy is limited to in-frame clones, with some not included. Of approximately 150,000 clones listed, around 81% were seen once; the top ten hold roughly 4.5%. This rearrangement joins TRBV5-1 to TRBJ2-1; D may be TRBD2 (6 bases). The specimen sequenced was PBMCs. The clonotype was recovered from a woman aged 18-35 years in good health and CMV-seropositive. The CDR3 nucleotides are TGCGCCAGCAGTCTGCCGGGGGAGTTCTACAATGAGCAGTTCTTC. Encoded protein: CASSLPGEFYNEQFF.